The clone carrying this T cell receptor beta chain was counted between two and nine times. As yet, its antigen is unknown. The V end lost 3 bases, the J end lost 1 base, and 6 bases lay between the germline ends. The CDR3 loop spans 13 amino acids. Germline-derived CDR1 and CDR2 are SGHAT and FQNNGV. Reverse transcription of all isolated RNA meant that expressed TCRB transcripts were sequenced. Here immunoSEQ multiplex PCR was the method, and the copy in TCRdb shows in-frame clones only, minus some. The repertoire includes hundreds of thousands of clones, 13% of them detected once, and 0.022% sits in the top ten. This entry comes from a study of beta chain features in type 1 diabetes. Study summary: Healthy donors and patients showed comparable age, gender and cell yields. Study-wide results and caveats: Among all four CD4+ subsets, Type 1 diabetes patients had TCRB CDR3s that were moderately but significantly shorter. Highly expressing activated T cells could be over-counted with a cDNA template. Compared to healthy donors, patients appeared to have naive, central memory and Treg TCRB repertoires that were more alike.

Sorting of CD4+ naive, central memory, regulatory and stem cell-like memory cells was performed via CD45RO/CCR7/CD25/CD127/CD95/CD27. The source is a man between 18 and 29 years old with type 1 diabetes. Material: naive CD4+ T cells from blood. The V call is TRBV11-2, the J call TRBJ1-1; D is unclear. The CDR3 coding sequence is TGTGCCAGCAGCTTTGAGGAGAACACTGAAGCTTTCTTT. Translated, it gives CASSFEENTEAFF.